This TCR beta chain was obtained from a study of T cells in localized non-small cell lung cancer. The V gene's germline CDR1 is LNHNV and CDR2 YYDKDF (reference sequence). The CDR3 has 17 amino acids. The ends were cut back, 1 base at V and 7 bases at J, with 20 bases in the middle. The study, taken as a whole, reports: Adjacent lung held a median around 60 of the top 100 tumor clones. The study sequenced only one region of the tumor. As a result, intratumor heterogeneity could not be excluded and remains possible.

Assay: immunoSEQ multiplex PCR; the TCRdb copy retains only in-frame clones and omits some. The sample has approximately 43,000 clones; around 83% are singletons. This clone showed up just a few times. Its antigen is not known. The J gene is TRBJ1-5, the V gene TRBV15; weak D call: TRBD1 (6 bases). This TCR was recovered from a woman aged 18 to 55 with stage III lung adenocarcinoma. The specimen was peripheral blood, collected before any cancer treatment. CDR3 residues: CATSRGGAGASRQPQHF. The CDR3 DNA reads TGTGCCACCAGCAGAGGAGGGGCAGGGGCCTCAAGGCAGCCCCAGCATTTT.